This T cell receptor (beta chain) was sequenced for a study of cytomegalovirus exposure and HLA in healthy donors. The CDR3 extends over 15 amino acids. Germline V gives CDR1 SEHNR, CDR2 FQNEAQ (reference sequence). V trimming: 4 bases; J trimming: 5 bases; junction bases outside the gene matches: 8. Concerning this clone: Its antigen is unidentified.

Study-wide points: Within a later analysis, the majority of CMV-associated TCR beta chains appeared HLA-restricted.

With 60 Vbeta and 13 Jbeta primers, the PCR was carried out. Assay: immunoSEQ multiplex PCR; the TCRdb copy retains only in-frame clones and omits some. The table has 95,000 to 150,000 clones, 65% to 80% seen once. Specimen: PBMCs. The chain joins TRBV7-9 to TRBJ2-7; TRBD1 aligns across 10 bases. The clonotype originates from a human donor in good health. CDR3 protein: CASSSAGTGEHEQYF. CDR3 in DNA: TGTGCCAGCAGCTCCGCCGGGACAGGGGAACACGAGCAGTACTTC.